The rows below give T cell receptor beta chains drawn from one sample of a study of cytomegalovirus exposure and HLA in healthy donors. Sequencing used immunoSEQ multiplex PCR; TCRdb keeps in-frame clones, though not all of them. The sample carries 140,000 or so clones, 65% to 85% recorded once. Sample: PBMCs. The receptors here all came from a male donor in good health and CMV-seronegative. The CDR3 runs from the conserved cysteine through the conserved F or W.

length: 15; V: TRBV5-4; CDR3: CASSLAGTYNYGYTF
length: 14; V: TRBV7-2; CDR3: CASSTKAGADTQYF
length: 12; V: TRBV29-1; CDR3: CSVQGIPGELFF
length: 14; V: TRBV28; CDR3: CASTPGGRANEQFF
length: 14; V: TRBV7-2; CDR3: CASSNSGSSHEQYF
length: 17; V: TRBV28; CDR3: CASRLFRVINSNQPQHF
length: 11; V: TRBV4-1; CDR3: CASSDGGEQYF
length: 15; V: TRBV6-5; CDR3: CASSRTSGGAETQYF
length: 22; V: TRBV7-8; CDR3: CASSLTPRHARPPGKGNEKLFF
length: 14; V: TRBV6-6; CDR3: CASSFQTTGFSYTF
length: 16; V: TRBV7-2; CDR3: CASSSMGGIGNEKLFF
length: 17; V: TRBV4-3; CDR3: CASSQDLNWHTNEKLFF
length: 13; V: TRBV6-5; CDR3: CASSRFEREKLFF
length: 18; V: TRBV5-4; CDR3: CASSPGQGRTSGANVLTF
length: 14; V: TRBV5-1; CDR3: CASSLEQGNTEAFF
length: 18; V: TRBV2; CDR3: CASGDPTDKRESTDTQYF
length: 16; V: TRBV4-2; CDR3: CASSQETGIRNQPQHF
length: 12; V: TRBV6-1; CDR3: CASLNSWETQYF
length: 17; V: TRBV9; CDR3: CASSPEAGGVFGTEAFF
length: 14; V: TRBV19; CDR3: CASSMVGTGYGYTF
length: 17; V: TRBV12-5; CDR3: CASGRGLVAPYTNEQFF
length: 13; V: TRBV7-8; CDR3: CASSLGQGKSKFF
length: 15; V: TRBV7-2; CDR3: CASSSGLATNNEQFF
length: 17; V: TRBV2; CDR3: CASSGDRSGAVSYEQYF
length: 16; V: TRBV27; CDR3: CASSREGQGVWETQYF
length: 13; V: TRBV6-5; CDR3: CASSYRGSTEAFF
length: 15; V: TRBV5-8; CDR3: CASSLEEGPLYGYTF
length: 13; V: TRBV7-9; CDR3: CASSLGQGTEAFF
length: 18; V: TRBV27; CDR3: CASSLRGGLAGSYNEQFF
length: 15; V: TRBV5-4; CDR3: CASSLGGLNTDTQYF
length: 17; V: TRBV19; CDR3: CASSGDRESSGANVLTF
length: 18; V: TRBV27; CDR3: CASSPTPDSPDHQETQYF
length: 14; V: TRBV10-3; CDR3: CAISEGASQETQYF
length: 12; V: TRBV7-2; CDR3: CASSLRLEAQYF
length: 11; V: TRBV20-1; CDR3: CSAPTYTEAFF
length: 15; V: TRBV29-1; CDR3: CSVGEGQGARTEAFF
length: 11; V: TRBV19; CDR3: CASSRPETQYF
length: 10; V: TRBV29-1; CDR3: CSVVGGIKFF